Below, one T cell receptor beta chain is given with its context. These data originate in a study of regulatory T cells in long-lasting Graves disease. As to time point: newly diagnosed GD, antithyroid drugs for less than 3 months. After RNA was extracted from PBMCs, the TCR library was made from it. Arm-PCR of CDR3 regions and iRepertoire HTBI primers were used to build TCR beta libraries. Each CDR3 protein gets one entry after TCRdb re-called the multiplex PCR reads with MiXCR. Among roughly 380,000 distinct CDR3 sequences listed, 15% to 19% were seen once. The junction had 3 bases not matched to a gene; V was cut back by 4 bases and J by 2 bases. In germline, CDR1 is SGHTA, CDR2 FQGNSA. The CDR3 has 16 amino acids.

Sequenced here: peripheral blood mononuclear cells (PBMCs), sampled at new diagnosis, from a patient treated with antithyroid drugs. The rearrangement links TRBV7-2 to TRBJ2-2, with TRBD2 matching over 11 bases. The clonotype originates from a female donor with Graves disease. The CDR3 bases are TGTGCCAGCAGCTCCCGACTAGCGGGAAACACCGGGGAGCTGTTTTTT. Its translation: CASSSRLAGNTGELFF.